The 28 T cell receptor beta chains below come from one sample, sequenced in a study of regulatory T cells in long-lasting Graves disease. Libraries of TCR beta came from iRepertoire HTBI primers plus Arm-PCR of CDR3 regions. MiXCR, run by TCRdb on the multiplex PCR reads, gives a single entry per CDR3 protein. The sample shows some 320,000 distinct CDR3 sequences, 15% to 20% of them seen only once. Sample time point: newly diagnosed GD, antithyroid drugs for less than 3 months. TCR sequences were obtained from RNA taken from PBMCs. This specimen consisted of peripheral blood mononuclear cells (PBMCs), obtained at new diagnosis, from a patient treated with antithyroid drugs. Every receptor here comes from a female donor with Graves disease.

The CDR3 DNA reads TGTGCCAGCTCACCACCAGATGGACTTTACCAAGAGACCCAGTACTTC. Amino acids: CASSPPDGLYQETQYF. The V gene is TRBV18, the J gene TRBJ2-5, with D maybe TRBD2 (5 bases). V lost 0 bases, J lost 0 bases, and 11 bases lay in between. The CDR3 has 16 residues. Germline CDR1 KGHSH, CDR2 LQKENI.

This clonotype has a handful of counts. The chain has TRBV30 and TRBJ2-5; 11 bases agree with TRBD2. This CDR3 region has 14 residues. CDR1 is GTSNPN, CDR2 SVGIG, per germline (reference sequence). The V gene end was trimmed by 3 bases and the J gene end by 2 bases; junction bases not matched to a gene: 2. This CDR3 reads CAWRTSGAQETQYF. CDR3 nucleotide sequence: TGTGCCTGGAGGACTAGCGGGGCACAAGAGACCCAGTACTTC.

As concerns this clonotype: A clone one base away is much larger, so this may be a read error. The V and J genes are TRBV6-5 and TRBJ1-1; D gene uncertain. CDR1 and CDR2 (germline): MNHEY, SVGAGI. The CDR3 is 15 residues long. V was trimmed by 0 bases and J by 2 bases, leaving 10 bases between them. This chain's CDR3 is CASSYSKIFNTEAFF. The CDR3 nucleotides are TGTGCCAGCAGTTACTCCAAGATCTTCAACACTGAAGCTTTCTTT.

This clonotype has at least ten counts. The chain joins TRBV28 to TRBJ2-1, with D possibly matching TRBD2 (6 bases). Trimming shortened V by 5 bases and J by 10 bases, and 15 bases separated the two germline ends. The CDR3 spans 13 residues. Germline CDR1 and CDR2: MDHEN and SYDVKM. The DNA for the CDR3 is TGTGCCAGCAGTCCCCCGGACCTAGCGGAGCAGTTCTTC. Translating it yields CASSPPDLAEQFF.

The chain is built from TRBV2 and TRBJ2-4; tentative D call: TRBD2 (5 bases). This CDR3 comprises 13 residues. Germline lookup yields CDR1 SNHLY and CDR2 FYNNEI. The V end lost 8 bases, the J end lost 9 bases, and 17 bases lay between the germline ends. Here the CDR3 DNA reads TGTGCCAGCTGTTCGAGGGAATCGAGCATTCAGTACTTC. This encodes CASCSRESSIQYF.

This clonotype was seen repeatedly, ten times or more. The V gene is TRBV28, the J gene TRBJ2-1; 7 bases are a match to TRBD2. The junction had 12 bases not matched to a gene; V was cut back by 7 bases and J by 9 bases. The CDR3 consists of 14 residues. Per germline, CDR1 MDHEN and CDR2 SYDVKM. The CDR3 DNA reads TGTGCCAGCATGGGGGGGGAGGGCCGCATTGAGCAGTTCTTC. Its protein product is CASMGGEGRIEQFF.

J is TRBJ1-2 and V is TRBV3-1; 7 bases align to TRBD1. The V and J ends lost 2 bases and 6 bases, in that order; junction bases with no gene match: 12. This CDR3 is 16 amino acids long. CDR1 is LGHDT, CDR2 YNNKEL, per germline (reference sequence). DNA of the CDR3: TGTGCCAGCAGCCAACGGGACAGTATGGCCTTGGATGGCTACACCTTC. Amino acid sequence: CASSQRDSMALDGYTF.

The table lists this clonotype with many counts. The V and J genes are TRBV5-5 and TRBJ2-1, with a tentative D call TRBD2 (5 bases). There are 14 residues in the CDR3. The germline gives CDR1 SGHKS, CDR2 YYEKEE (reference sequence). The ends were cut back, 0 bases at V and 4 bases at J, with 8 bases in the middle. The CDR3 DNA reads TGTGCCAGCAGCTTGGGACTAAATTACAATGAGCAGTTCTTC. As protein: CASSLGLNYNEQFF.

This clonotype was detected many times. The V gene is TRBV20-1, the J gene TRBJ2-1; D possibly corresponds to TRBD2 (5 bases). The CDR3 runs to 15 residues. Germline V gives CDR1 DFQATT, CDR2 SNEGSKA (reference sequence). V was shortened by 4 bases and J by 4 bases, with 17 bases between the two germline ends. The CDR3 here is CSANYRGKIYNEQFF. CDR3 DNA: TGCAGTGCTAACTACCGGGGAAAGATTTACAATGAGCAGTTCTTC.

This clonotype was seen a handful of times. The chain recombines TRBV6-1 with TRBJ1-5, with 9 positions matching TRBD1. The germline CDR1 and CDR2 sequences are MNHNS and SASEGT. J lost 5 bases, V lost 7 bases, and 6 bases had no gene match. The CDR3 contains 14 residues. The CDR3 nucleotides read TGTGCCAGCACCAGGACAGGGGAGGATCAGCCCCAGCATTTT. This gives the protein CASTRTGEDQPQHF.

This clonotype was detected many times. This chain uses TRBV6-5 with TRBJ2-7; 8 bases match TRBD1. The length of the CDR3 is 15 residues. With V trimmed by 4 bases and J by 0 bases, 5 bases remained unmatched. CDR1 and CDR2 from the germline V gene are MNHEY and SVGAGI. DNA of the CDR3: TGTGCCAGCAGTTCCCGGGACAGGTACTCCTACGAGCAGTACTTC. This encodes CASSSRDRYSYEQYF.

The sample holds a few counts of this clonotype. The gene calls are TRBV18 and TRBJ2-7; the match to TRBD2 covers 11 bases. Trimming removed 2 bases from V and 6 bases from J; junction bases left unmatched: 9. The CDR3 length is 16 residues. The germline gives CDR1 KGHSH, CDR2 LQKENI. CDR3 DNA sequence: TGTGCCAGCTCACCAGGGGGACTAGCGGTTCGGGGCGAGCAGTACTTC. It yields the protein CASSPGGLAVRGEQYF.

This clonotype was detected ten times or more. The V and J genes are TRBV12-3 or TRBV12-4 and TRBJ1-4; D is unresolved. CDR3 length: 13 amino acids. V was pared by 6 bases and J by 10 bases, with 15 bases between. Here the CDR3 reads CASRSDGEIKLFF. The CDR3 DNA follows: TGTGCCAGCAGGTCGGATGGGGAAATAAAACTGTTTTTT.

The table lists this clonotype with many counts. The V gene is TRBV28, the J gene TRBJ1-5; no firm D call. This CDR3 comprises 12 residues. CDR1 MDHEN and CDR2 SYDVKM come from the germline V gene. V lost 7 bases and J 4 bases, leaving 8 bases between the germline ends. CDR3 sequence reads: CASISNNQPQHF. CDR3 bases: TGTGCCAGCATTTCGAATAATCAGCCCCAGCATTTT.

This clonotype has at least ten counts. The chain joins TRBV13 to TRBJ2-1, with 9 bases lining up with TRBD1. CDR3 length: 14 residues. V shed 4 bases and J 9 bases; nucleotides not matched to a gene: 7. Germline V gene sequence: CDR1 PRHDT, CDR2 FYEKMQ (reference sequence). CDR3 in DNA: TGTGCCAGCAGCTCGGGACAGGGAGCGAGTGAGCAGTTCTTC. It yields the protein CASSSGQGASEQFF.

This clonotype was recorded at least ten times. This chain joins TRBV2 and TRBJ2-1, with D possibly being TRBD1 or TRBD2 (5 bases each). Per the germline V gene, CDR1 is SNHLY and CDR2 is FYNNEI. The CDR3 sequence is 14 residues long. V gave up 11 bases and J gave up 0 bases, with 14 bases separating them. The CDR3: CARGPDNSYNEQFF. The DNA of the CDR3 is TGTGCCCGGGGCCCGGACAACTCCTACAATGAGCAGTTCTTC.

This clonotype was recorded at least ten times. The J gene is TRBJ2-2, the V gene TRBV5-1; no clear D gene. Between the trimmed V and J ends, which lost 0 bases and 5 bases, there was a span of 11 bases. The germline V gene encodes CDR1 SGHRS and CDR2 YFSETQ. This CDR3 is 15 amino acids long. The CDR3 DNA follows: TGCGCCAGCAGCTTGGGTGTGGGAAAGACCGGGGAGCTGTTTTTT. Translation: CASSLGVGKTGELFF.

The table lists this clonotype with many counts. The chain combines TRBV12-5 with TRBJ1-1; D is possibly TRBD1 (5 bases). Trimming left V 2 bases short and J 1 base short, with 8 bases between. Germline V gene lookup returns CDR1 LGHNT and CDR2 FRNRAP. The CDR3 is made up of 14 amino acids. CDR3 DNA sequence: TGTGCTAGTGGTTTGCCCGGGACGAACACTGAAGCTTTCTTT. It encodes CASGLPGTNTEAFF.

There are many counts of this clonotype. The chain combines TRBV7-9 with TRBJ2-5; D might be TRBD2 (6 bases). CDR1 is SEHNR, CDR2 FQNEAQ, per germline (reference sequence). V was pared by 11 bases and J by 5 bases, with 21 bases between. The CDR3 loop spans 14 amino acids. CDR3: CACGRRGRGETQYF. In DNA form, the CDR3 reads TGTGCCTGTGGGCGTCGCGGCCGGGGGGAGACCCAGTACTTC. Full variable domain (missing parts from reference TRBV7-9 and TRBJ2-5): DTGVSQNPRHKITKRGQNVTFRCDPISEHNRLYWYRQTLGQGPEFLTYFQNEAQLEKSRLLSDRFSAERPKGSFSTLEIQRTEQGDSAMYLCACGRRGRGETQYFGPGTRLLVL.

In this sample, this clonotype turned up many times. V and J are TRBV11-2 and TRBJ2-1; weak D call: TRBD1 (6 bases). Germline lookup yields CDR1 SGHAT and CDR2 FQNNGV. Trimming removed 6 bases from V and 5 bases from J, with 8 bases in between. This CDR3 is 12 amino acids long. The CDR3 loop reads CASRGANNEQFF. For the CDR3, the DNA is TGTGCCAGCAGGGGGGCGAACAATGAGCAGTTCTTC. Together with reference TRBV11-2 and TRBJ2-1, the CDR3 gives the full variable domain: EAGVAQSPRYKIIEKRQSVAFWCNPISGHATLYWYQQILGQGPKLLIQFQNNGVVDDSQLPKDRFSAERLKGVDSTLKIQPAKLEDSAVYLCASRGANNEQFFGPGTRLTVL.

This clonotype was counted at least ten times. The chain is built from TRBV20-1 and TRBJ1-2, with TRBD1 identical over 8 bases. This CDR3 contains 12 residues. CDR1 and CDR2 from the germline V gene are DFQATT and SNEGSKA (reference sequence). The J segment lost 6 bases and the V segment lost 2 bases, leaving 2 bases of the junction unmatched. CDR3 in amino acids: CSARTTGDGYTF. The CDR3 DNA follows: TGCAGTGCTAGAACGACAGGGGATGGCTACACCTTC.

This clonotype was seen only a few times. This rearrangement joins TRBV11-2 to TRBJ2-5; D is unclear. Trimming stripped 5 bases from V and 1 base from J, with 14 bases between. The CDR3 has 15 amino acids. CDR1 is SGHAT and CDR2 is FQNNGV in the germline V gene. The CDR3 DNA follows: TGTGCCAGCAGCCCCCCCCCCCTAACCCAAGAGACCCAGTACTTC. It codes for CASSPPPLTQETQYF.

V gene TRBV7-6 combines with J gene TRBJ1-6; D unclear. The CDR3 is 13 residues long. The V gene's germline CDR1 is SGHVS and CDR2 FNYEAQ. Between the trimmed V and J ends, which lost 6 bases and 8 bases, there was a span of 11 bases. This chain's CDR3 is CASSSTADSPLHF. The CDR3, as DNA: TGTGCCAGCAGTTCGACCGCGGATTCACCCCTCCACTTT.

V is TRBV4-2 and J is TRBJ2-7, with 10 bases fitting TRBD2. This CDR3 is 15 amino acids long. Losses at the gene ends were 5 bases for V and 2 bases for J; bases not matched to a gene: 6. The germline V gene has CDR1 LGHNA and CDR2 YNFKEQ. The CDR3, as DNA: TGTGCCAGCAGCGAAGCTAGCGGGGGAGCCTACGAGCAGTACTTC. This translates into CASSEASGGAYEQYF.

This clonotype showed up many times. The rearrangement joins TRBV6-1 to TRBJ2-5; TRBD2 aligns across 9 bases. Germline CDR1 reads MNHNS; CDR2 reads SASEGT. The CDR3 loop spans 19 amino acids. The V segment lost 1 base and the J segment 5 bases; nucleotides outside the gene matches: 17. CDR3 in amino acids: CASSEGGSGSTRPQETQYF. The CDR3 bases are TGTGCCAGCAGTGAAGGGGGTAGCGGGAGCACACGTCCCCAGGAGACCCAGTACTTC.

With regard to this clonotype: Just one base apart from a much larger clone, this may be a read error. V usage is TRBV19 and J usage is TRBJ1-1; a weak D match, TRBD1 (6 bases). The CDR3 length is 13 residues. V lost 10 bases to trimming and J lost 1 base, with 13 bases between them. CDR1 is LNHDA and CDR2 is SQIVND in the germline V gene (reference sequence). CDR3 loop: CATEGVPNTEAFF. CDR3 DNA: TGTGCCACCGAGGGGGTCCCGAACACTGAAGCTTTCTTT.

Ten or more counts support this clonotype. The chain links TRBV7-9 to TRBJ2-7; D not resolved. Deletions cut 10 bases from V and 0 bases from J, with 10 bases between. Germline-derived CDR1 and CDR2 are SEHNR and FQNEAQ (reference sequence). The CDR3 consists of 12 residues. The DNA for the CDR3 is TGTGCCACCCTAAACAGCTCCTACGAGCAGTACTTC. Protein: CATLNSSYEQYF.

The sample holds many counts of this clonotype. The rearrangement uses TRBV27 and TRBJ2-5; D not resolved. The CDR3 is 14 amino acids. Trimming took off 3 bases at V and 1 base at J, with 9 bases between the two ends. The V gene's germline CDR1 is MNHEY and CDR2 SMNVEV (reference sequence). The CDR3 here is CASSFRSSQETQYF. The CDR3, as DNA: TGTGCCAGCAGTTTTCGGTCGAGCCAAGAGACCCAGTACTTC.